The T cell receptor (beta chain) under discussion was sequenced for a study of PD-1 blockade in mismatch repair-deficient tumors (dated by TCRdb to about 2017). Notes on the research overall: Between September 2013 and September 2016, the trial enrolled approximately 90 consecutive patients with roughly twelve types of mismatch repair-deficient cancer, all of whom had received prior treatment and were progressing. Tumor-associated T cell clones were tracked in the peripheral blood of patients responding to PD-1 blockade by deep sequencing of TCR CDR3 regions.

With regard to this clone: What antigen it recognizes has not been identified. Per-base qualities were not stored, and no clone one base away is much larger.

The library relied on the immunoSEQ multiplex PCR assay. TCRdb took over this immuneACCESS table, retaining in-frame rearrangements with V and J assigned. Such tables are incomplete; in checked studies, under half of the missing clones stem from an unresolved V gene, and the remainder is unexplained. Counted in this sample were roughly 50,000 clones; 81% of them appeared once. About 8.1% of the sample rests with the top ten. General conclusions and limits of the study: Rapid expansion after pembrolizumab followed by contraction, generally before radiologic responses, was shown by tumor-resident clones, which were often undetectable in blood before treatment.

Via the germline V gene, CDR1 is SGHDT and CDR2 YYEEEE. There are 15 amino acids in the CDR3, from cysteine to phenylalanine inclusive. The entry retains the CDR3 DNA only, 45 bases that are in frame from base 1. The junction shows trimming of 4 bases on V and 3 bases on J, and the gene matches do not reach 6 bases of it. Mismatch repair deficiency was established in every enrolled patient by polymerase chain reaction or immunohistochemistry. A few patients who responded to pembrolizumab therapy underwent TCR sequencing. In the phase II trial, pembrolizumab PD-1 blockade was tested prospectively in advanced mismatch repair-deficient cancers, no matter which tissue of origin the cancers came from. Serial peripheral blood T cell samples were collected before and at multiple times after starting PD-1 blockade. The timing of each blood sample was reported as weeks after the first dose of pembrolizumab.

Recombination linked TRBV5-6 to TRBJ2-3, and TRBD2 aligns with 9 junction nucleotides. Here the sequenced sample was peripheral blood, taken less than 21 weeks after starting pembrolizumab. The origin of this receptor is an adult with mismatch repair-deficient cancer. The CDR3 is CASSKGLATTDTQYF. The DNA sequence is as follows: TGTGCCAGCAGCAAGGGACTAGCCACGACAGATACGCAGTATTTT.